This T cell receptor (beta chain) appears in the sequencing data of a study of T cells in Graves' hyperthyroidism and ophthalmopathy. Ophthalmopathy patients all had a Clinical Activity Score of at least 3, a NOSPECS grade of at least 4 and disease under 3 months old. Any patient presenting with uncontrolled infection, other autoimmune disease, pregnancy or lactation was left out. Clinical symptoms, serum thyroxine and TRAb, thyroid ultrasound and orbital computed tomography were used for the diagnoses. The CDR3 extends over 16 amino acids. After removal of 4 bases from V and 1 base from J, the junction contained 7 bases not matched to a gene. CDR1 and CDR2 (germline): SGHAT, FQNNGV. Regions amplified from RNA transcripts were the TCR beta CDR3 regions. Primed by the HTBI set, a first-round RT-PCR was run on the TCR CDR3. One entry per CDR3 protein, called by TCRdb with MiXCR from the multiplex PCR reads. The table records hundreds of thousands of distinct CDR3 sequences, 14% of them present only once.

This clonotype was counted a few times. Its matching antigen is unknown. Study conclusions and caveats: In simple terms, a model built on 13 V-J features told ophthalmopathy apart from stable hyperthyroidism.

The sequencing sample was made of blood. This sequence was found in a woman aged 50 to 60 with Graves' ophthalmopathy. This sequence joins TRBV11-2 and TRBJ2-7; 10 bases line up with TRBD2. Written as DNA, the CDR3 is TGTGCCAGCAGCTCTGGGGGAGCGGGAGGGTCCTACGAGCAGTACTTC. Translation: CASSSGGAGGSYEQYF.